Below, 14 T cell receptor beta chains from the same sample are listed, as sequenced in a study of cytomegalovirus exposure and HLA in healthy donors. The primer mix had 60 Vbeta and 13 Jbeta primers. The data were produced by immunoSEQ multiplex PCR, yet TCRdb's version contains in-frame clones alone and is incomplete. This table has 75,000 to 100,000 clones, roughly 80% appearing once. The sample was PBMCs. The receptors derive from a man aged 60 to 69 in good health and CMV-seropositive.

This chain uses TRBV21-1 with TRBJ2-1; the table's D call, TRBD1, has no DNA check behind it. TRBV21-1 is listed as a pseudogene. The CDR3 has 15 amino acids. In DNA form, the CDR3 reads TGTGCCAGCACCCGACAGGGGGGGTCATACAATGAGCAGTTCTTC. It encodes CASTRQGGSYNEQFF.

This chain uses TRBV19 with TRBJ1-2, with no clear D. Germline V gene sequence: CDR1 LNHDA, CDR2 SQIVND (reference sequence). V was trimmed by 8 bases and J by 3 bases, leaving 10 bases between them. This CDR3 has 12 residues. CDR3 nucleotides: TGTGCCAGTCGTAAGGACTACTATGGCTACACCTTC. This encodes CASRKDYYGYTF. Together with reference TRBV19 and TRBJ1-2, the CDR3 gives the full variable domain: DGGITQSPKYLFRKEGQNVTLSCEQNLNHDAMYWYRQDPGQGLRLIYYSQIVNDFQKGDIAEGYSVSREKKESFPLTVTSAQKNPTAFYLCASRKDYYGYTFGSGTRLTVV.

This rearrangement joins TRBV2 to TRBJ2-7, with 8 positions matching TRBD2. The germline gives CDR1 SNHLY, CDR2 FYNNEI. J lost 5 bases, V lost 7 bases, and 7 bases had no gene match. The CDR3 is made up of 13 amino acids. In DNA form, the CDR3 reads TGTGCCAGCACCGCGGGGGGCTGGGACGAGCAGTACTTC. Translation gives CASTAGGWDEQYF.

The rearrangement uses TRBV28 and TRBJ2-5; the match to TRBD2 covers 11 bases. Per germline, CDR1 MDHEN and CDR2 SYDVKM. The CDR3 totals 16 residues. The V gene end was trimmed by 5 bases and the J gene end by 5 bases; junction bases not matched to a gene: 10. Here the CDR3 DNA reads TGTGCCAGCAGTGCCTTAGCGGGGGGGCTATTTGAGACCCAGTACTTC. This sequence encodes CASSALAGGLFETQYF.

This chain connects TRBV19 to TRBJ1-5, with no clear D. V lost 5 bases to trimming and J lost 5 bases, with 7 bases between them. CDR3 size: 12 residues. Germline loops: CDR1 LNHDA, CDR2 SQIVND (reference sequence). CDR3 DNA sequence: TGTGCCAGTAGTGAGAAAGATCAGCCCCAGCATTTT. It codes for CASSEKDQPQHF.

The V and J genes are TRBV18 and TRBJ1-1, with 9 bases matching TRBD1. Germline-derived CDR1 and CDR2 are KGHSH and LQKENI. V dropped 1 base and J dropped 5; count of bases not matched to a gene: 11. The CDR3 loop spans 17 amino acids. The chain's CDR3 is CASSPRGTGMGGTEAFF. CDR3 bases: TGTGCCAGCTCACCACGGGGGACAGGGATGGGGGGTACTGAAGCTTTCTTT.

The chain is built from TRBV2 and TRBJ2-7, with TRBD2 as a possible D gene (5 bases). The CDR3 covers 13 residues. V was clipped by 5 bases and J by 2 bases, with 10 bases between them. Germline V gene sequence: CDR1 SNHLY, CDR2 FYNNEI. This chain's CDR3 is CASSRTPTYEQYF. Written as DNA, the CDR3 is TGTGCCAGCAGTCGGACTCCTACCTACGAGCAGTACTTC.

The chain uses TRBV7-2 and TRBJ2-3, with D possibly matching TRBD2 (5 bases). Trimming shortened V by 7 bases and J by 4 bases, and 21 bases separated the two germline ends. The CDR3 length is 16 residues. CDR1 SGHTA and CDR2 FQGNSA come from the germline V gene. The CDR3 nucleotides read TGTGCCAGCATTCCTGATCTGAGGGTCGGCCCAGATACGCAGTATTTT. This translates into CASIPDLRVGPDTQYF.

This rearrangement joins TRBV9 to TRBJ2-3; 9 positions match TRBD2. The CDR3 extends over 15 amino acids. Germline CDR1 and CDR2: SGDLS and YYNGEE. The J segment lost 3 bases and the V segment lost 2 bases, leaving 4 bases of the junction unmatched. As DNA, the CDR3 is TGTGCCAGCAGCGTGGCGGGGGGGCGGACAGATACGCAGTATTTT. Translation gives CASSVAGGRTDTQYF.

This clone was detected only once. The chain links TRBV25-1 to TRBJ1-4, with D perhaps matching TRBD1 (6 bases). V was trimmed by 5 bases and J by 3 bases, leaving 16 bases between them. There are 16 residues in the CDR3. Germline assignment: CDR1 MGHDK and CDR2 SYGVNS. CDR3 nucleotide sequence: TGTGCCAGCAGTATGTATACCGGGACACCTAATGAAAAACTGTTTTTT. It codes for CASSMYTGTPNEKLFF.

This clone was found a few times. The chain joins TRBV2 to TRBJ2-5, with D perhaps matching TRBD2 (6 bases). V shed 6 bases and J shed 2 bases, with 13 bases lying between them. The CDR3 contains 14 residues. Germline V CDR1 and CDR2: SNHLY, FYNNEI. The CDR3 bases are TGTGCCAGCAGCCCCGGGACTGTACAAGAGACCCAGTACTTC. Translation: CASSPGTVQETQYF.

CDR3 nucleotide sequence: TGTGCCAGCACTGACAGCTACGAGCAGTACTTC. Protein sequence: CASTDSYEQYF. V and J are TRBV6-5 and TRBJ2-7, with D tentatively TRBD1 (5 bases). The CDR3 has 11 amino acids. Per germline, CDR1 MNHEY and CDR2 SVGAGI. V lost 7 bases and J 3 bases, leaving 7 bases between the germline ends.

The chain employs TRBV9 and TRBJ1-6; D call uncertain. Per germline, CDR1 SGDLS and CDR2 YYNGEE. The CDR3 length is 12 residues. V was trimmed by 1 base and J by 10 bases, leaving 6 bases between them. CDR3 nucleotide sequence: TGTGCCAGCAGCGTACCGGGATCACCCCTCCACTTT. Translation gives CASSVPGSPLHF.

In this sample, this clone turned up a few times. The V call is TRBV27, the J call TRBJ1-4, with 8 nucleotides matching TRBD1. Germline assignment: CDR1 MNHEY and CDR2 SMNVEV (reference sequence). Trimming removed 6 bases from V and 6 bases from J; junction bases left unmatched: 9. CDR3 length equals 15 residues. The CDR3 bases are TGTGCCAGCAGGGGCCAGGGGGCCAAGGATGAAAAACTGTTTTTT. Translating gives CASRGQGAKDEKLFF.